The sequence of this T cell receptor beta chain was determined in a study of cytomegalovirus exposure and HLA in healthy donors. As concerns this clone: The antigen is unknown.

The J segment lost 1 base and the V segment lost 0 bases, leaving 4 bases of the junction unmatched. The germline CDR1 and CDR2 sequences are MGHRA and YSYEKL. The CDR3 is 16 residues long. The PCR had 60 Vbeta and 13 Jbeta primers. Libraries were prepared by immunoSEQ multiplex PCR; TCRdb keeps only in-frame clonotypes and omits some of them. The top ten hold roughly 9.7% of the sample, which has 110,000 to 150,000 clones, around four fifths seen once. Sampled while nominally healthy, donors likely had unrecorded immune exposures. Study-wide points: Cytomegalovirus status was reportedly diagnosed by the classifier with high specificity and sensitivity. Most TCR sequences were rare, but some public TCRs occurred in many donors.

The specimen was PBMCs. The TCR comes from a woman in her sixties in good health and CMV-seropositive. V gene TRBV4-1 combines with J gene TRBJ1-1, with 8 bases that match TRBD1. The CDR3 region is CASSQDLGQGNTEAFF. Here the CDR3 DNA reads TGCGCCAGCAGCCAAGATCTCGGACAGGGGAACACTGAAGCTTTCTTT.